Below are 3 T cell receptor beta chains sequenced from a single sample in a study of T-cell reconstitution after alpha-beta-depleted transplantation in children. During its preparation, the TCRbeta library received unique molecular identifiers. MiXCR, run by TCRdb on the PCR reads, gives a single entry per CDR3 protein. The data hold about 480,000 distinct CDR3 sequences, with 9.5% to 15% observed a single time. This specimen consisted of PBMCs from the stem cell graft donor, obtained from the stem cell graft. The receptors shown here come from a human donor who donated a stem cell graft to a child with combined immunodeficiency.

This clonotype has at least ten counts. The rearrangement joins TRBV20-1 to TRBJ1-1; D call uncertain. The V end was cut by 3 bases, the J end by 11 bases, with 10 bases between. This CDR3 contains 10 residues. Per germline, CDR1 DFQATT and CDR2 SNEGSKA (reference sequence). The CDR3 DNA reads as TGCAGTGCTAGCGGGCAAATGGCTTTCTTT. Translated, it gives CSASGQMAFF.

This clonotype was picked up a small number of times. CDR3 sequence reads: CASSLSRRERLAKNIQYF. The CDR3 DNA is TGTGCCAGCAGTTTATCGAGGAGGGAGCGACTGGCCAAAAACATTCAGTACTTC. The rearrangement uses TRBV27 and TRBJ2-4; a possible D gene is TRBD2 (6 bases). Trimming pared 0 bases from V and 1 base from J, leaving 16 bases between. This CDR3 is built from 18 residues. CDR1 and CDR2 from the germline V gene are MNHEY and SMNVEV (reference sequence).

The rearrangement joins TRBV9 to TRBJ1-5; unclear D gene. Germline CDR1 and CDR2: SGDLS and YYNGEE. The ends were cut back, 2 bases at V and 2 bases at J, with 11 bases in the middle. This CDR3 has 15 residues. The CDR3 loop reads CASSVSPQGNQPQHF. As DNA, the CDR3 is TGTGCCAGCAGCGTTTCACCGCAGGGCAATCAGCCCCAGCATTTT.